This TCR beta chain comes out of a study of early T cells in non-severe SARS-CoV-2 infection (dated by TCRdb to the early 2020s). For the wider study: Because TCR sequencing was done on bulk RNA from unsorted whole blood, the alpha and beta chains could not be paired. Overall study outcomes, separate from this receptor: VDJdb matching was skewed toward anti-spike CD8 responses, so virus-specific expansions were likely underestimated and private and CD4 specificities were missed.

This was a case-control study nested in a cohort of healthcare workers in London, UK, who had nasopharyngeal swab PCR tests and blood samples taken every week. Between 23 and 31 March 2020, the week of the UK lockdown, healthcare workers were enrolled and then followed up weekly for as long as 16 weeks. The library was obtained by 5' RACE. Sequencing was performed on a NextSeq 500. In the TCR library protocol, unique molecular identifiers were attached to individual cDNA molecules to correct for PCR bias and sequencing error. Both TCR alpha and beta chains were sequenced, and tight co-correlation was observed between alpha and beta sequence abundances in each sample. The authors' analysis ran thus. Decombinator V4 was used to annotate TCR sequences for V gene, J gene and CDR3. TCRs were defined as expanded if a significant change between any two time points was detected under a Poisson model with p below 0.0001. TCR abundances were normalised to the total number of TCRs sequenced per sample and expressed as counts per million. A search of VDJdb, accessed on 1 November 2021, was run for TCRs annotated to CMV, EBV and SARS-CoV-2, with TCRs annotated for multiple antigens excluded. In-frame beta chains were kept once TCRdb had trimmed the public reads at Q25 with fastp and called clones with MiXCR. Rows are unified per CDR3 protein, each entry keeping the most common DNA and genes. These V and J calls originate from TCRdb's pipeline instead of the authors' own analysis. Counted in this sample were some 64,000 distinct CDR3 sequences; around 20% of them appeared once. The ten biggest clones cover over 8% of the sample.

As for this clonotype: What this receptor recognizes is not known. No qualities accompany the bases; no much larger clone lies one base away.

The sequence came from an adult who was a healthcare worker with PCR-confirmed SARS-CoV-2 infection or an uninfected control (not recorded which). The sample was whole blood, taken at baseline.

The sequenced DNA: TGTGCCAGTAGTATAGGGGGTCCCCGAGAGACCCAGTACTTC. This yields the protein CASSIGGPRETQYF. Here the chain combines TRBV19 and TRBJ2-5; no D segment can be confidently identified. The germline V gene (reference sequence) specifies LNHDA as CDR1 and SQIVND as CDR2. V gives up 1 base and J gives up 4 bases, and the segment between their germline ends measures 10 bases. The CDR3 numbers 14 residues from cysteine through phenylalanine. This entry keeps only the CDR3 DNA: 42 bases, framed from base 1.